This passage covers 10 T cell receptor beta chains from one sample sequenced in a study of early T cells in non-severe SARS-CoV-2 infection. TCRdb reprocessed the 5' RACE reads with MiXCR, giving one entry per CDR3 protein. The data hold tens of thousands of distinct CDR3 sequences, with 4% to 5.5% observed a single time. Sequenced: whole blood. These receptors were obtained from an adult who was a healthcare worker with PCR-confirmed SARS-CoV-2 infection or an uninfected control (not recorded which).

In this sample, this clonotype turned up many times. This rearrangement joins TRBV6-2 or TRBV6-3 to TRBJ2-7; 8 nucleotides align to TRBD2. This CDR3 has 17 residues. The junction had 14 bases not matched to a gene; V was cut back by 2 bases and J by 5 bases. Germline V gene data show CDR1 as MNHEY and CDR2 as SVGEGT. The CDR3 reads CASSYGDGRAWIDEQYF. CDR3 coding DNA: TGTGCCAGCAGTTACGGTGACGGGAGGGCCTGGATTGACGAGCAGTACTTC.

This clonotype was counted ten times or more. V is TRBV28 and J is TRBJ1-3; D is undetermined. The CDR3 sequence is 14 residues long. The V gene lost 5 bases and the J gene lost 2 bases, with 10 bases spanning the gap. The germline V gene encodes CDR1 MDHEN and CDR2 SYDVKM. CDR3 DNA: TGTGCCAGCAGTGGAGATGGGCCTGGAAACACCATATATTTT. This encodes CASSGDGPGNTIYF.

This clonotype has a count of ten or more. The V and J genes are TRBV27 and TRBJ2-3, with D tentatively TRBD1 or TRBD2 (5 bases each). The CDR3 is 15 residues long. V gave up 3 bases and J gave up 5 bases, with 15 bases separating them. CDR1 and CDR2 from the germline V gene are MNHEY and SMNVEV (reference sequence). Written as DNA, the CDR3 is TGTGCCAGCAGTTTCGTGGGGGAGTTGAAAGATACGCAGTATTTT. Translated, it gives CASSFVGELKDTQYF.

This sequence joins TRBV5-4 and TRBJ2-1; D is unclear. V lost 0 bases and J lost 10, with 5 bases in between. From germline, CDR1 is SGHNT and CDR2 YYREEE (reference sequence). This CDR3 is built from 11 residues. CDR3 loop: CASSLASEQFF. CDR3 coding DNA: TGTGCCAGCAGCTTGGCTTCAGAGCAGTTCTTC.

This clonotype was counted many times. The V gene is TRBV20-1, the J gene TRBJ1-1; 8 bases agree with TRBD1. The length of the CDR3 is 13 residues. Germline V gene sequence: CDR1 DFQATT, CDR2 SNEGSKA (reference sequence). Trimming took 4 bases from V and 1 from J; bases not matched to a gene: 2. The CDR3 sequence: CSAMGQANTEAFF. The CDR3 bases are TGCAGTGCTATGGGACAGGCGAACACTGAAGCTTTCTTT.

Only a few counts were recorded for this clonotype. The chain carries TRBV9 and TRBJ2-3; D perhaps matches TRBD1 (6 bases). Trimming took off 3 bases at V and 2 bases at J, with 10 bases between the two ends. Germline assignment: CDR1 SGDLS and CDR2 YYNGEE. The CDR3 totals 14 residues. The CDR3 is CASSGGGTTDTQYF. The CDR3 region has the DNA TGTGCCAGCAGCGGTGGGGGCACCACAGATACGCAGTATTTT.

This clonotype was recorded at least ten times. The chain couples TRBV20-1 to TRBJ2-2, with D perhaps TRBD1 (5 bases). From germline, CDR1 is DFQATT and CDR2 SNEGSKA (reference sequence). Trimming removed 0 bases at V and 1 base at J, with 12 bases between. The CDR3 runs to 16 residues. The CDR3 region is CSARDLYDRNTGELFF. CDR3 sequence (DNA): TGCAGTGCTAGAGATCTTTATGACAGGAACACCGGGGAGCTGTTTTTT.

This clonotype came up many times. The chain has TRBV30 and TRBJ1-3; TRBD1 is a possible D gene (5 bases). V lost 4 bases and J lost 8, with 12 bases in between. The CDR3 covers 12 residues. Germline CDR1 is GTSNPN and CDR2 is SVGIG (reference sequence). The CDR3 reads CAWKRDEDTIYF. CDR3 bases: TGTGCCTGGAAAAGGGACGAAGACACCATATATTTT. The full variable domain, with the rest looked up from reference TRBV30 and TRBJ1-3, is SQTIHQWPATLVQPVGSPLSLECTVEGTSNPNLYWYRQAAGRGLQLLFYSVGIGQISSEVPQNLSASRPQDRQFILSSKKLLLSDSGFYLCAWKRDEDTIYFGEGSWLTVV.

This clonotype has at least ten counts. The rearrangement links TRBV7-9 to TRBJ2-2, with 7 bases identical to TRBD2. Losses at the gene ends were 5 bases for V and 5 bases for J; bases not matched to a gene: 8. The CDR3 extends over 15 amino acids. CDR1 is SEHNR, CDR2 FQNEAQ, per germline (reference sequence). CDR3 DNA sequence: TGTGCCAGCAGCCCAGCGGGATTCGGAACCGGGGAGCTGTTTTTT. It translates to CASSPAGFGTGELFF.

There are a few counts of this clonotype. V and J are TRBV12-3 or TRBV12-4 and TRBJ2-1; 14 nucleotides align to TRBD2. The CDR3 is 16 residues long. Germline trimming cut 6 bases from V and 12 bases from J; bases unmatched to any gene: 13. In nucleotides, the CDR3 is TGTGCCAGCAGCGGGACTAGCGGGAGCCTTAAGGGAGGGCAGTTCTTC. It encodes CASSGTSGSLKGGQFF.